This T cell receptor beta chain was observed in a study of blood T cell repertoires in COVID-19. Study overall: There were acute and convalescent COVID-19 samples, and they came from the United States, Italy and Spain. PBMCs, B-cell-depleted T cells, or T cells were the source of the cDNA or gDNA that made up the material.

Germline loops: CDR1 GTSNPN, CDR2 SVGIG (reference sequence). With V trimmed by 6 bases and J by 4 bases, 12 bases remained unmatched. This CDR3 region has 16 residues. Data came from immunoSEQ multiplex PCR; TCRdb stores just in-frame clones and leaves some out. Among 130,000 or so clones listed, about 80% were seen once. The chain joins TRBV30 to TRBJ2-3, with TRBD1 identical over 11 bases. The clonotype was recovered from a human donor in a cohort sampled during active COVID-19. Sequenced input: peripheral blood. CDR3 in DNA: TGTGCCTGCCCGACCCATGGGACAGGGGGTGCAGATACGCAGTATTTT. Translation gives CACPTHGTGGADTQYF.